This T cell receptor beta chain was identified in a study of blood T cell repertoires in COVID-19. Study overall: Some COVID-19 samples were acute and others convalescent; all came from the United States, Italy and Spain. T cells, B-cell-depleted T cells, or PBMCs provided the cDNA or gDNA that served as material.

Original analysis: Amplification of reference gene primers provided the estimated nucleated cell counts. Assay used: immunoSEQ multiplex PCR; TCRdb lists only in-frame clones, some missing. The DNA was the basis for D and trimming; V, J and clone size are from that table. Among 15,000 to 20,000 clones listed, 85% to 90% were seen once. The length of the CDR3 is 15 residues. Losses at the gene ends were 4 bases for V and 4 bases for J; bases not matched to a gene: 8. CDR1 and CDR2 from the germline V gene are SGHTS and YDEGEE. Sequencing was carried out using peripheral blood. This sequence joins TRBV5-8 and TRBJ2-3, with 8 bases identical to TRBD1. The sequence came from a human donor with active COVID-19. The donor label of this sample is uncertain. The CDR3 sequence: CASSGRQGSADTQYF. CDR3 coding DNA: TGTGCCAGCAGCGGAAGACAGGGGTCTGCAGATACGCAGTATTTT.